Shown below are 3 T cell receptor beta chains from a single sample sequenced in a study of T cells in localized non-small cell lung cancer. Measured with immunoSEQ multiplex PCR; TCRdb has only the in-frame clones, and not every one. The table shows around 48,000 clones, with around 77% occurring only once. This material consisted of peripheral blood, taken before any cancer treatment. Receptors were obtained from a man aged 35 to 69 with stage I squamous cell lung carcinoma.

The chain recombines TRBV4-1 with TRBJ1-6; no clear D gene. Germline V CDR1 and CDR2: MGHRA, YSYEKL. This CDR3 is built from 17 residues. The ends were cut back, 3 bases at V and 0 bases at J, with 12 bases in the middle. CDR3 in DNA: TGCGCCAGCAGCCAGATCGAGTCAGTCTCCTATAATTCACCCCTCCACTTT. This sequence encodes CASSQIESVSYNSPLHF.

This clone was seen just once. This chain links TRBV5-4 with TRBJ1-1; D is perhaps TRBD1 (5 bases). V lost 3 bases and J 1 base, leaving 13 bases between the germline ends. This CDR3 has 15 amino acids. Germline V gene lookup returns CDR1 SGHNT and CDR2 YYREEE (reference sequence). The CDR3 DNA sequence: TGTGCCAGCAGCTCCCCGGGACGGTCGAACACTGAAGCTTTCTTT. Translating gives CASSSPGRSNTEAFF.

A single count supports this clone. This chain uses TRBV20-1 with TRBJ2-3, with 7 bases identical to TRBD2. With V trimmed by 6 bases and J by 7 bases, 4 bases remained unmatched. The CDR3 sequence is 11 residues long. Germline lookup yields CDR1 DFQATT and CDR2 SNEGSKA (reference sequence). In nucleotides, the CDR3 is TGCAGTGCGCTAGCGGAGAATACGCAGTATTTT. Protein: CSALAENTQYF.